Shown below are 12 T cell receptor beta chains from a single sample sequenced in a study of blood T cell repertoires in COVID-19. TCRdb's table, derived via immunoSEQ multiplex PCR, lists solely in-frame clones and lacks some. The sample contains 450,000 to 500,000 clones, around 85% of which appear only once. Specimen: peripheral blood. Receptors originate from a human donor in a cohort sampled during active COVID-19.

The chain joins TRBV29-1 to TRBJ1-2, with 10 bases matching TRBD1. The junction had 9 bases not matched to a gene; V was cut back by 4 bases and J by 4 bases. The CDR3 consists of 15 residues. Germline V CDR1 and CDR2: SQVTM, ANQGSEA. The CDR3 here is CSVGGQGIGFYGYTF. The CDR3 region has the DNA TGCAGCGTTGGGGGACAGGGGATCGGCTTCTATGGCTACACCTTC.

This chain joins TRBV7-9 and TRBJ2-5; the match to TRBD2 covers 7 bases. After removal of 4 bases from V and 1 base from J, the junction contained 3 bases not matched to a gene. The CDR3 consists of 14 residues. CDR1 and CDR2 (germline): SEHNR, FQNEAQ (reference sequence). The CDR3 DNA sequence: TGTGCCAGCAGCTCGCGACTAGCCCAAGAGACCCAGTACTTC. As protein: CASSSRLAQETQYF.

This clone has only one observation. This chain connects TRBV5-4 to TRBJ2-3; 7 bases line up with TRBD1. The CDR3 contains 14 residues. Germline CDR1 is SGHNT and CDR2 is YYREEE (reference sequence). V gave up 6 bases and J gave up 2 bases; unmatched junction bases: 6. The CDR3 region has the DNA TGTGCCAGCAATCGAGGGACAGACACAGATACGCAGTATTTT. As protein: CASNRGTDTDTQYF.

This sequence joins TRBV7-2 and TRBJ1-1; 7 nucleotides line up with TRBD1. Per germline, CDR1 SGHTA and CDR2 FQGNSA. With 5 bases clipped from V and 5 bases from J, the junction kept 11 bases outside the gene matches. The CDR3 sequence is 15 residues long. CDR3: CASSARQGEGTEAFF. The DNA for the CDR3 is TGTGCCAGCAGCGCCAGACAGGGAGAGGGAACTGAAGCTTTCTTT.

This chain joins TRBV25-1 and TRBJ2-1; 7 nucleotides agree with TRBD2. The germline V gene encodes CDR1 MGHDK and CDR2 SYGVNS. With V trimmed by 1 base and J by 4 bases, 4 bases remained unmatched. The CDR3 totals 15 residues. The chain's CDR3 is CASSESSGLYNEQFF. CDR3 DNA sequence: TGTGCCAGCAGTGAATCTAGCGGTTTATACAATGAGCAGTTCTTC.

This chain links TRBV27 with TRBJ1-6; 8 positions match TRBD1. After removal of 6 bases from V and 6 bases from J, the junction contained 7 bases not matched to a gene. The length of the CDR3 is 15 residues. CDR1 and CDR2 (germline): MNHEY, SMNVEV (reference sequence). The CDR3 DNA reads TGTGCCAGCAGCCCATGGACAGGGCCTAATTCACCCCTCCACTTT. As protein: CASSPWTGPNSPLHF.

V is TRBV13 and J is TRBJ1-2; D remains unclear. This CDR3 is 18 amino acids long. Trimming shortened V by 0 bases and J by 0 bases, and 17 bases separated the two germline ends. The germline CDR1 and CDR2 sequences are PRHDT and FYEKMQ (reference sequence). The CDR3 is CASSLGQPSRLANYGYTF. In DNA, the CDR3 is TGTGCCAGCAGCTTAGGACAGCCTAGCCGACTAGCTAACTATGGCTACACCTTC.

The CDR3: CASSSGASYEQYF. The DNA of the CDR3 is TGTGCCAGCAGCTCAGGGGCGTCCTACGAGCAGTACTTC. The V gene is TRBV11-2, the J gene TRBJ2-7; possibly TRBD1 for D (6 bases). V lost 4 bases and J lost 1, with 8 bases in between. The germline gives CDR1 SGHAT, CDR2 FQNNGV. The CDR3 extends over 13 amino acids.

The genes are TRBV29-1 and TRBJ1-2; D is perhaps TRBD1 (6 bases). V was clipped by 6 bases and J by 3 bases, with 11 bases between them. Germline V gene sequence: CDR1 SQVTM, CDR2 ANQGSEA. The length of the CDR3 is 12 residues. The CDR3 DNA reads as TGCAGCGTGGACAGTCGATACTATGGCTACACCTTC. Its translation is CSVDSRYYGYTF.

The J gene is TRBJ1-1, the V gene TRBV6-5; D is possibly TRBD1 (6 bases). CDR3 length: 14 residues. V was cut by 6 bases and J by 1 base, with 12 bases left in between. CDR1 and CDR2 from the germline V gene are MNHEY and SVGAGI. CDR3 bases: TGTGCCAGCAGCGCAAAGGACAGGAACACTGAAGCTTTCTTT. It encodes CASSAKDRNTEAFF.

This clone was observed a few times. The V call is TRBV5-5, the J call TRBJ1-1, with 7 bases lining up with TRBD1. This CDR3 spans 16 amino acids. V shed 0 bases, J shed 0 bases, and the junction held 5 bases outside the gene matches. The germline V gene has CDR1 SGHKS and CDR2 YYEKEE (reference sequence). Written as DNA, the CDR3 is TGTGCCAGCAGCTTGGACCCCGGGACAGTGAACACTGAAGCTTTCTTT. Translating gives CASSLDPGTVNTEAFF.

This clone showed up just once. This chain links TRBV10-3 with TRBJ1-4, with 12 bases matching TRBD1. With 0 bases clipped from V and 8 bases from J, the junction kept 4 bases outside the gene matches. The CDR3 runs to 16 residues. Germline loops: CDR1 ENHRY, CDR2 SYGVKD. The CDR3 nucleotides are TGTGCCATCAGTGAGTCGGGACAGGGGGCTGGAGAAAAACTGTTTTTT. It specifies CAISESGQGAGEKLFF.